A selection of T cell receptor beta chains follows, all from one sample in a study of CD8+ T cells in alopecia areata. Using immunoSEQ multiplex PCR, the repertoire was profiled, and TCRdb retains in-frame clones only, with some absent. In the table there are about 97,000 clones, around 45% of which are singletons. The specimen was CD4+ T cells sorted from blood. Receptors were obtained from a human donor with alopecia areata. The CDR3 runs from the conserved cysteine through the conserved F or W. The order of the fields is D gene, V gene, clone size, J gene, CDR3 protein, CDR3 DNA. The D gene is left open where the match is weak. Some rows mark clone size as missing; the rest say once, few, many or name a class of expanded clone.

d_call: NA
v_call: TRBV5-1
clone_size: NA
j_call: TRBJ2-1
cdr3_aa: CASSLGQNLEQFF
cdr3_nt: TGCGCCAGCAGCTTGGGACAGAACCTTGAGCAGTTCTTC

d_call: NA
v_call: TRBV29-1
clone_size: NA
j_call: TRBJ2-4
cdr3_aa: CSVEIGGTKNIQYF
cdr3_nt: TGCAGCGTTGAAATCGGAGGGACCAAAAACATTCAGTACTTC

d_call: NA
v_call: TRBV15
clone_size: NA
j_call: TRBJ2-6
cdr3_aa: CATSRDGVSSGANVLTF
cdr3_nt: TGTGCCACCAGCAGAGATGGCGTATCCTCTGGGGCCAACGTCCTGACTTTC

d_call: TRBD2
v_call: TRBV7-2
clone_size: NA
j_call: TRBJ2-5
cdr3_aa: CASSPIGRSQYF
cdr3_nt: TGTGCCAGCAGCCCCATCGGGAGGTCCCAGTACTTC

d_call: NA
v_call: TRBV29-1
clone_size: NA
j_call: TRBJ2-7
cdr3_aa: CSVARPIGLAETYEQYF
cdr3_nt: TGCAGCGTTGCGAGGCCCATTGGGCTAGCAGAGACCTACGAGCAGTACTTC

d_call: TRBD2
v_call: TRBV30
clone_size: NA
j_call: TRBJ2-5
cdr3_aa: CAWNLGGLAGETQYF
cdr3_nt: TGTGCCTGGAACTTGGGGGGCCTAGCGGGGGAGACCCAGTACTTC

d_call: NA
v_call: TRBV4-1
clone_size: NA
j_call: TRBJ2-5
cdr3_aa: CASSQDRPNRWETQYF
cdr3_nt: TGCGCCAGCAGCCAAGATAGGCCTAACCGATGGGAGACCCAGTACTTC

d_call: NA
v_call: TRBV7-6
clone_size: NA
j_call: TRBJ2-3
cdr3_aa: CASSLAGALADTQYF
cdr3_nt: TGTGCCAGCAGCTTAGCGGGGGCGCTAGCAGATACGCAGTATTTT

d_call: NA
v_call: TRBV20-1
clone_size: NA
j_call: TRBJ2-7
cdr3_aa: CSAKGHNEQYF
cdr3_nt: TGCAGTGCCAAGGGACATAACGAGCAGTACTTC

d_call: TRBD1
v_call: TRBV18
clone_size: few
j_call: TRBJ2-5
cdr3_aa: CASSPRQGAETQYF
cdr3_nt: TGTGCCAGCTCCCCTCGACAGGGTGCAGAGACCCAGTACTTC

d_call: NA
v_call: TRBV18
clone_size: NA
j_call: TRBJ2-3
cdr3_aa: CASSPVGGGTDTQYF
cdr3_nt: TGTGCCAGCTCACCAGTCGGCGGGGGCACAGATACGCAGTATTTT

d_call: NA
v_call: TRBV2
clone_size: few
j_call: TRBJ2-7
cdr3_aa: CASSEHSYEQYF
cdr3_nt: TGTGCCAGCAGTGAACACAGCTACGAGCAGTACTTC

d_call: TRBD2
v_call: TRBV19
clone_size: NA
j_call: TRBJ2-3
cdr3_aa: CASSTRTSGATDTQYF
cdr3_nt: TGTGCCAGTAGTACCCGGACTAGCGGGGCCACAGATACGCAGTATTTT

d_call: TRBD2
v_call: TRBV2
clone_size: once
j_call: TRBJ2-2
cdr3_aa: CASSLAGVAAGELFF
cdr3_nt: TGTGCCAGCAGCCTAGCGGGAGTGGCCGCCGGGGAGCTGTTTTTT

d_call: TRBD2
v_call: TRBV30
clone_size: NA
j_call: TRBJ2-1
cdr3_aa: CAFLGRAYNEQFF
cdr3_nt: TGTGCCTTTCTCGGGAGGGCCTACAATGAGCAGTTCTTC

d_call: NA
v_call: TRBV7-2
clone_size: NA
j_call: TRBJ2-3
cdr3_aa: CASSLGHSTDTQYF
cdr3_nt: TGTGCCAGCAGCTTAGGACACTCCACAGATACGCAGTATTTT

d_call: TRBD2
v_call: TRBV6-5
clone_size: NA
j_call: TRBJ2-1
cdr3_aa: CASSPRTSGRHEQFF
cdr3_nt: TGTGCCAGCAGTCCTCGGACTAGCGGGAGACATGAGCAGTTCTTC